This TCR beta chain was captured by sequencing in a study of T cells in Graves' hyperthyroidism and ophthalmopathy. Study outcomes and limitations: Patients with ophthalmopathy were separated from those with stable hyperthyroidism by a 13 V-J model.

RNA transcripts were the template for amplifying TCR beta CDR3 regions. Researchers ran a first-round RT-PCR on the TCR CDR3 using the HTBI primer set. Each CDR3 protein gets one entry after TCRdb re-called the multiplex PCR reads with MiXCR. The sample carries more than 500,000 distinct CDR3 sequences, 15% to 20% recorded once. At least ten counts were recorded for this clonotype. The antigen remains unidentified. The length of the CDR3 is 16 residues. The V end lost 1 base, the J end lost 2 bases, and 11 bases lay between the germline ends. From germline, CDR1 is SGHTA and CDR2 FQGNSA. PBMCs were derived from roughly 10 ml fresh peripheral blood.

Sequenced sample: blood. The origin of this receptor is a woman in her twenties or thirties with Graves' hyperthyroidism. The genes are TRBV7-2 and TRBJ2-2; D is ambiguous. The CDR3 region has the DNA TGTGCCAGCAGCTTAGTTGGGTCTCCAAACACCGGGGAGCTGTTTTTT. Translated: CASSLVGSPNTGELFF.